The rows below give T cell receptor beta chains drawn from one sample of a study of shared clonotypes between healthy human individuals. Produced via immunoSEQ multiplex PCR; TCRdb's table is partial and in-frame only. The table shows 700,000 to 950,000 clones, with just over 95% occurring only once. Sequencing was done on a sample of naive CD8+ T cells sorted from blood. These receptors originate from a man aged 25 to 40 in good health. The CDR3 runs from the conserved cysteine through the conserved F or W. D genes are given only for firm matches.

j_gene	d_gene	v_gene	CDR3aa	CDR3nt
TRBJ2-1	-	TRBV13	CASSLGSGVTYNEQFF	TGTGCCAGCAGCTTAGGGTCGGGAGTTACTTACAATGAGCAGTTCTTC
TRBJ1-1	TRBD1	TRBV7-8	CASSVTPGQGARFTEAFF	TGTGCCAGCAGCGTCACTCCGGGACAGGGGGCCCGGTTCACTGAAGCTTTCTTT
TRBJ1-2	-	TRBV7-9	CASTKSNPPNGYTF	TGTGCCAGCACCAAAAGTAACCCGCCGAATGGCTACACCTTC
TRBJ1-1	-	TRBV30	CAWKRRTTEAFF	TGTGCCTGGAAAAGGAGGACCACTGAAGCTTTCTTT
TRBJ2-7	TRBD1	TRBV5-4	CASSGPGQGYHEQYF	TGTGCCAGCAGCGGCCCGGGACAGGGCTATCACGAGCAGTACTTC
TRBJ2-3	TRBD2	TRBV2	CASSEEIGRASTDTQYF	TGTGCCAGCAGTGAAGAGATAGGGAGGGCTAGCACAGATACGCAGTATTTT
TRBJ1-2	-	TRBV14	CASSQDNYGYTF	TGTGCCAGCAGCCAAGACAACTATGGCTACACCTTC
TRBJ2-4	-	TRBV6-4	CASIGGLAKNIQYF	TGTGCCAGCATTGGGGGATTAGCCAAAAACATTCAGTACTTC
TRBJ2-7	-	TRBV7-9	CASSVGGGAYEQYF	TGTGCCAGCAGCGTCGGGGGAGGCGCCTACGAGCAGTACTTC
TRBJ2-7	-	TRBV27	CASSSTRYEQYF	TGTGCCAGCAGTTCCACGAGGTACGAGCAGTACTTC
TRBJ2-2	TRBD1	TRBV11-2	CASSVLGRGTGDNTGELFF	TGTGCCAGCAGCGTTTTGGGTAGGGGGACAGGAGACAACACCGGGGAGCTGTTTTTT
TRBJ2-3	-	TRBV2	CASSGQITSTDTQYF	TGTGCCAGCAGTGGCCAGATCACTAGCACAGATACGCAGTATTTT
TRBJ2-7	TRBD2	TRBV5-4	CASSFRLAGGDEQYF	TGTGCCAGCAGCTTCCGACTAGCGGGAGGGGACGAGCAGTACTTC
TRBJ2-3	TRBD2	TRBV11-2	CASSSTSGSLTDTQYF	TGTGCCAGCAGCTCGACTAGCGGGAGCCTCACAGATACGCAGTATTTT
TRBJ1-5	-	TRBV27	CASSLSGGLSNQPQHF	TGTGCCAGCAGTTTATCAGGAGGCCTTAGCAATCAGCCCCAGCATTTT
TRBJ2-7	-	TRBV6-1	CASSERSRQGPTYEQYF	TGTGCCAGCAGTGAAAGGTCTCGGCAGGGGCCAACCTACGAGCAGTACTTC
TRBJ2-5	-	TRBV4-1	CASSQPGDRGGAQYF	TGCGCCAGCAGCCAGCCCGGGGACCGTGGAGGGGCCCAGTACTTC
TRBJ1-3	-	TRBV2	CASSDNRVHSFSGNTIYF	TGTGCCAGCAGTGATAACAGGGTTCACTCCTTTTCTGGAAACACCATATATTTT
TRBJ2-3	-	TRBV14	CASSPTSGRGTDTQYF	TGTGCCAGCAGCCCTACTAGTGGTCGGGGCACAGATACGCAGTATTTT
TRBJ1-2	-	TRBV9	CASSPHRDWTDSYGYTF	TGTGCCAGCAGCCCCCACAGAGACTGGACAGACAGCTATGGCTACACCTTC
TRBJ1-4	TRBD1	TRBV4-1	CASSKGQANEKLFF	TGCGCCAGCAGCAAGGGACAGGCTAATGAAAAACTGTTTTTT